This TCR beta chain appears in the sequencing data of a study of beta chain features in type 1 diabetes. Across the whole study: The patient and healthy donor groups were comparable for age, gender and cell yields.

The authors reverse transcribed all of the isolated RNA, so sequencing captured expressed TCRB transcripts. Clones were sequenced by immunoSEQ multiplex PCR, and TCRdb holds only the in-frame ones, with some missing. The data contain about 210,000 clones, around 9.9% of them singletons. V lost 2 bases and J lost 2; bases outside the gene matches: 3. Germline V lookup: CDR1 MNHNY, CDR2 SVGAGI (reference sequence). The CDR3 is 15 residues long. The chain recombines TRBV6-6 with TRBJ2-4; 7 nucleotides match TRBD1. This TCR was sampled from a man younger than 30 in good health. The sequenced sample consisted of central memory CD4+ T cells from blood. The CDR3 region has the DNA TGTGCCAGCAGTTACCCGACAGGGACCAAAAACATTCAGTACTTC. Amino acids: CASSYPTGTKNIQYF.